What follows are 22 T cell receptor beta chains derived from one specimen sequenced in a study of blood T cells in healthy people across ages. The authors ran a second PCR of about 6 to 11 cycles using a sample-barcoded 5' primer and a J-beta primer mix. TCRdb reprocessed the 5' RACE reads via MiXCR and lists one record per CDR3 protein. The repertoire holds around 900,000 distinct CDR3 sequences, with 51% as singletons. Input material: blood. These receptors all stem from a woman aged 55-69 years in good health.

This clonotype has just a few counts. This sequence joins TRBV4-1 and TRBJ2-6; D uncertain. This CDR3 is 17 amino acids long. V lost 4 bases and J 2 bases, leaving 15 bases between the germline ends. Germline assignment: CDR1 MGHRA and CDR2 YSYEKL. The CDR3 loop is CASSRPGRSAGANVLTF. The CDR3 nucleotides are TGCGCCAGCAGCCGTCCGGGCAGGTCGGCTGGGGCCAACGTCCTGACTTTC.

On this clonotype: This may be a read error: a much more frequent sequence differs by one nucleotide. The chain recombines TRBV10-3 with TRBJ2-7; 8 nucleotides agree with TRBD1. Germline V gene data show CDR1 as ENHRY and CDR2 as SYGVKD. The CDR3 spans 16 residues. Here the CDR3 DNA reads TGTGCCATCAGTAAGTCAGGGGCAGGGGGCAGCTACGAGCAGTACTTC. As protein: CAISKSGAGGSYEQYF.

V usage is TRBV5-5 and J usage is TRBJ2-7; 7 nucleotides align to TRBD2. Germline assignment: CDR1 SGHKS and CDR2 YYEKEE (reference sequence). Trimming removed 4 bases from V and 3 bases from J; junction bases left unmatched: 10. This CDR3 spans 15 amino acids. CDR3 coding DNA: TGTGCCAGCAGCGAGCGGGGACTCCCTATCTACGAGCAGTACTTC. It codes for CASSERGLPIYEQYF.

The rearrangement joins TRBV3-1 to TRBJ2-6; D is undetermined. CDR3 length: 17 residues. V was pared by 0 bases and J by 3 bases, with 12 bases between. Looked up from germline, CDR1 is LGHDT and CDR2 is YNNKEL (reference sequence). CDR3 protein: CASSQEAVAGGANVLTF. DNA of the CDR3: TGTGCCAGCAGCCAAGAAGCTGTGGCAGGTGGGGCCAACGTCCTGACTTTC.

The rearrangement joins TRBV12-3 or TRBV12-4 to TRBJ2-5; TRBD2 might be the D (6 bases). CDR3 size: 13 residues. The V and J ends lost 3 bases and 5 bases respectively, with 10 bases between them. The CDR3 loop reads CASSLREDETQYF. The CDR3 DNA sequence: TGTGCCAGCAGTTTGAGGGAGGATGAGACCCAGTACTTC.

This clonotype turned up a few times. The CDR3 region has the DNA TGTGCCAGCAGCTACGTCATAGGGAACGAGCAGTACTTC. It translates to CASSYVIGNEQYF. The chain carries TRBV27 and TRBJ2-7; no firm D call. This CDR3 is built from 13 residues. From germline, CDR1 is MNHEY and CDR2 SMNVEV (reference sequence). Trimming stripped 6 bases from V and 5 bases from J, with 14 bases between.

This CDR3 reads CASRHSRIQETQYF. The CDR3, as DNA: TGTGCCAGCAGGCACAGTAGGATACAAGAGACCCAGTACTTC. The J gene is TRBJ2-5, the V gene TRBV11-2; D is undetermined. Trimming pared 6 bases from V and 2 bases from J, leaving 13 bases between. Germline loops: CDR1 SGHAT, CDR2 FQNNGV. The CDR3 contains 14 residues.

This clonotype was counted a single time. The chain has TRBV6-5 and TRBJ1-1; D call uncertain. Germline V gene sequence: CDR1 MNHEY, CDR2 SVGAGI. Trimming took off 8 bases at V and 2 bases at J, with 12 bases between the two ends. This CDR3 is built from 13 residues. The CDR3 region has the DNA TGTGCCAGCCTGGACGGGATCAACACTGAAGCTTTCTTT. It codes for CASLDGINTEAFF.

This clonotype was counted only a few times. The gene calls are TRBV27 and TRBJ1-5; 7 nucleotides line up with TRBD1. Germline lookup yields CDR1 MNHEY and CDR2 SMNVEV (reference sequence). The V segment lost 6 bases and the J segment 0 bases; nucleotides outside the gene matches: 14. This CDR3 region has 18 residues. DNA of the CDR3: TGTGCCAGCAGAAGTAGTAGTAGGGGGCTATATAGCAATCAGCCCCAGCATTTT. Translated, it gives CASRSSSRGLYSNQPQHF.

This sequence joins TRBV25-1 and TRBJ2-7, with D perhaps assigned TRBD1 or TRBD2 (5 bases each). The germline V and J ends were trimmed by 6 bases and 6 bases, with 15 bases remaining between them. The germline V gene has CDR1 MGHDK and CDR2 SYGVNS. The CDR3 runs to 13 residues. The CDR3 sequence is CASSLPGRFEQYF. In DNA form, the CDR3 reads TGTGCCAGCAGCCTACCGGGACGGTTCGAGCAGTACTTC.

The chain links TRBV3-1 to TRBJ2-7; D ambiguous. Trimming took 4 bases from V and 5 from J, leaving 9 bases between them. Looked up from germline, CDR1 is LGHDT and CDR2 is YNNKEL (reference sequence). This CDR3 has 12 residues. The CDR3 bases are TGTGCCAGCAGCCCTACCGCCGACGAGCAGTACTTC. This codes for CASSPTADEQYF.

The chain employs TRBV28 and TRBJ2-4; 8 nucleotides line up with TRBD1. The J call may be incorrect, as the DNA end agrees better with TRBJ2-5. The CDR3 extends over 15 amino acids. Germline CDR1 MDHEN, CDR2 SYDVKM. In DNA form, the CDR3 reads TGTGCCAGCAGTCCCAGGACAGGGCACGGGGAGACCCAGTACTTC. Amino acid sequence: CASSPRTGHGETQYF.

This clonotype was counted between two and nine times. The chain couples TRBV28 to TRBJ2-7, with TRBD2 identical over 14 bases. J lost 0 bases, V lost 6 bases, and 10 bases had no gene match. CDR3 size: 18 residues. Germline CDR1 is MDHEN and CDR2 is SYDVKM. Written as DNA, the CDR3 is TGTGCCAGCAGCCCCCCGGGACTAGCGGGAGAAAGCTCCTACGAGCAGTACTTC. Protein: CASSPPGLAGESSYEQYF.

This clonotype was found a few times. The chain is built from TRBV7-9 and TRBJ1-1; 9 bases match TRBD1. Germline trimming cut 4 bases from V and 0 bases from J; bases unmatched to any gene: 3. This CDR3 is built from 15 residues. CDR1 SEHNR and CDR2 FQNEAQ come from the germline V gene (reference sequence). Here the CDR3 reads CASSSGQGLNTEAFF. The DNA of the CDR3 is TGTGCCAGCAGCTCGGGACAGGGTTTGAACACTGAAGCTTTCTTT.

The J gene is TRBJ2-5, the V gene TRBV12-3 or TRBV12-4; TRBD1 might be the D (6 bases). The J call may be incorrect, as the DNA end agrees better with TRBJ2-7. The CDR3 sequence is 14 residues long. The CDR3 DNA is TGTGCCAGCAGTGTAAGGGGACACCCGTCCGAGCAGTACTTC. Residues: CASSVRGHPSEQYF.

The V gene is TRBV2, the J gene TRBJ2-3; D gene unclear. The ends were cut back, 8 bases at V and 2 bases at J, with 17 bases in the middle. The CDR3 spans 15 residues. The germline V gene has CDR1 SNHLY and CDR2 FYNNEI. CDR3 in amino acids: CASEGERANTDTQYF. The CDR3 DNA follows: TGTGCCAGCGAAGGAGAAAGGGCGAACACAGATACGCAGTATTTT.

The gene calls are TRBV15 and TRBJ2-5, with D hard to call. Germline CDR1 LNHNV, CDR2 YYDKDF (reference sequence). V was shortened by 1 base and J by 11 bases, with 11 bases between the two germline ends. The CDR3 sequence is 12 residues long. CDR3 nucleotides: TGTGCCACCAGCAGAGTTCACAATGAGCAGTACTTC. It specifies CATSRVHNEQYF.

This clonotype has only a few counts. The rearrangement links TRBV3-1 to TRBJ2-6; no clear D gene. This CDR3 is built from 14 residues. V lost 3 bases to trimming and J lost 0 bases, with 3 bases between them. The V gene's germline CDR1 is LGHDT and CDR2 YNNKEL (reference sequence). The CDR3 region is CASSHNSGANVLTF. The CDR3 DNA is TGTGCCAGCAGCCACAACTCTGGGGCCAACGTCCTGACTTTC.

The chain joins TRBV6-6 to TRBJ2-4, with TRBD1 matching over 8 bases. The end of the DNA is better explained by TRBJ2-7, so the J call may be wrong. CDR3 length equals 15 residues. Germline values: CDR1 MNHNY, CDR2 SVGAGI (reference sequence). This CDR3 is CASSYSGTGSNEQYF. The CDR3 nucleotides are TGTGCCAGCAGTTACAGTGGGACAGGTTCTAACGAGCAGTACTTC.

The rearrangement uses TRBV12-3 or TRBV12-4 and TRBJ2-5; 7 nucleotides line up with TRBD2. Trimming cost V 3 bases and J 2 bases; bases outside gene matches: 6. This CDR3 region has 15 residues. CDR3 region: CASSFRGVGQETQYF. CDR3 DNA: TGTGCCAGCAGTTTTCGGGGGGTCGGGCAAGAGACCCAGTACTTC.

The chain recombines TRBV2 with TRBJ1-2; 7 bases agree with TRBD1. Losses at the gene ends were 7 bases for V and 4 bases for J; bases not matched to a gene: 6. Germline V gene lookup returns CDR1 SNHLY and CDR2 FYNNEI. This CDR3 is built from 13 residues. CDR3 bases: TGTGCCAGCACCGGGCAGGGGGTCTATGGCTACACCTTC. Translation: CASTGQGVYGYTF. The full variable domain, rest sourced from reference TRBV2 and TRBJ1-2, is EPEVTQTPSHQVTQMGQEVILRCVPISNHLYFYWYRQILGQKVEFLVSFYNNEISEKSEIFDDQFSVERPDGSNFTLKIRSTKLEDSAMYFCASTGQGVYGYTFGSGTRLTVV.

J is TRBJ2-1 and V is TRBV6-4; 8 bases are a match to TRBD2. J lost 3 bases, V lost 5 bases, and 15 bases had no gene match. The CDR3 has 18 amino acids. CDR1 and CDR2 from the germline V gene are MRHNA and SNTAGT. In DNA form, the CDR3 reads TGTGCCAGCAGTACGTTTTACCGGGAGGGCCTATTCTACAATGAGCAGTTCTTC. Protein sequence: CASSTFYREGLFYNEQFF.